The rows below give T cell receptor beta chains drawn from one sample of a study of blood T cell repertoires in COVID-19. Sequencing used immunoSEQ multiplex PCR; TCRdb keeps in-frame clones, though not all of them. The sample contains 200,000 or so clones, nearly 90% of which appear only once. Sequencing input: PBMCs or T cells enriched from blood (not recorded which). The receptors shown here come from a woman between 40 and 50 years old with acute COVID-19. The CDR3 runs from the conserved cysteine through the conserved F or W. Fields, in order: clone size, J gene, D gene, V gene, CDR3 protein, CDR3 DNA. D genes are given only for firm matches. Expanded clones are given a class, and other clones once, few, many or no size at all.

NA	TRBJ2-1	NA	TRBV29-1	CSGMGGDNEQFF	TGCAGCGGCATGGGGGGAGACAATGAGCAGTTCTTC
NA	TRBJ1-5	NA	TRBV7-8	CASSLAQGSNQPQHF	TGTGCCAGCAGCTTAGCGCAGGGCAGCAATCAGCCCCAGCATTTT
NA	TRBJ2-1	NA	TRBV9	CASSPGSYNEQFF	TGTGCCAGCAGCCCCGGGTCCTACAATGAGCAGTTCTTC
NA	TRBJ2-7	TRBD1	TRBV30	CAWSGQGTHSGYEQYF	TGTGCCTGGAGCGGACAGGGGACGCACTCGGGATACGAGCAGTACTTC
NA	TRBJ2-7	NA	TRBV30	CAWSPLYEQYF	TGTGCCTGGAGTCCGTTGTACGAGCAGTACTTC
NA	TRBJ1-2	NA	TRBV19	CASSIGTRYGYTF	TGTGCCAGTAGTATTGGGACAAGATATGGCTACACCTTC
NA	TRBJ2-1	NA	TRBV5-6	CASSPPGGVYNEQFF	TGTGCCAGCAGCCCCCCGGGGGGCGTATACAATGAGCAGTTCTTC
NA	TRBJ2-1	TRBD2	TRBV7-9	CASSLGQNRDYPYNEQFF	TGTGCCAGCAGCTTAGGACAAAACCGGGACTATCCCTACAATGAGCAGTTCTTC
NA	TRBJ1-1	TRBD1	TRBV4-1	CASSQDDRVNTEAFF	TGCGCCAGCAGCCAAGATGACAGGGTGAACACTGAAGCTTTCTTT
once	TRBJ1-5	TRBD1	TRBV28	CASSLDDRDTRGNQPQHF	TGTGCCAGCAGTTTAGATGACAGGGACACTAGGGGCAATCAGCCCCAGCATTTT
NA	TRBJ2-7	NA	TRBV11-2	CASSLDYSSYEQYF	TGTGCCAGCAGCTTGGACTACTCCTCCTACGAGCAGTACTTC
NA	TRBJ2-1	NA	TRBV27	CASWGGGWDEQFF	TGTGCCAGCTGGGGAGGGGGTTGGGATGAGCAGTTCTTC
NA	TRBJ2-2	NA	TRBV9	CASSVTQAAGELFF	TGTGCCAGCAGCGTAACCCAAGCGGCCGGGGAGCTGTTTTTT
NA	TRBJ1-3	NA	TRBV4-2	CASSQDLGSLGNTIYF	TGTGCCAGCAGCCAAGACCTAGGATCGCTTGGAAACACCATATATTTT
NA	TRBJ2-3	TRBD2	TRBV6-2/TRBV6-3	CASSLTNAGLAGQDTQYF	TGTGCCAGCAGCCTAACAAACGCGGGACTAGCGGGACAAGATACGCAGTATTTT
NA	TRBJ2-3	NA	TRBV9	CASSASWPDTQYF	TGTGCCAGCAGCGCCTCGTGGCCGGATACGCAGTATTTT
once	TRBJ1-1	TRBD1	TRBV18	CASSPRDRVSEAFF	TGTGCCAGCTCACCCCGGGACAGGGTTTCTGAAGCTTTCTTT
NA	TRBJ1-4	TRBD1	TRBV7-9	CASSLGRGTEGEKLFF	TGTGCCAGCAGCTTAGGGAGGGGGACAGAAGGCGAAAAACTGTTTTTT
once	TRBJ2-7	TRBD1	TRBV19	CASKGQGAYEQYF	TGTGCCAGTAAAGGGCAGGGGGCCTACGAGCAGTACTTC
NA	TRBJ2-7	NA	TRBV23-1	CASSQQVGVHEQYF	TGCGCCAGCAGTCAGCAGGTAGGGGTCCACGAGCAGTACTTC
NA	TRBJ1-2	TRBD1	TRBV5-6	CASSFADRGLRGYTF	TGTGCCAGCAGCTTCGCGGACAGGGGTCTTAGGGGCTACACCTTC
few	TRBJ1-2	TRBD1	TRBV5-1	CASGTGGNYGYTF	TGCGCCAGCGGGACAGGGGGCAACTATGGCTACACCTTC
NA	TRBJ2-3	NA	TRBV5-1	CASSPSGWTDTQYF	TGCGCCAGCAGCCCTTCAGGGTGGACAGATACGCAGTATTTT
NA	TRBJ2-3	TRBD1	TRBV28	CASSSTGGQTTYTDTQYF	TGTGCCAGCAGTTCTACAGGGGGACAAACAACATACACAGATACGCAGTATTTT
NA	TRBJ2-5	NA	TRBV7-9	CASSKAADTQETQYF	TGTGCCAGCAGCAAAGCGGCAGACACTCAAGAGACCCAGTACTTC
NA	TRBJ2-1	TRBD1	TRBV10-1	CASSESGGPHYNEQFF	TGCGCCAGCAGTGAGTCAGGGGGCCCTCACTACAATGAGCAGTTCTTC
NA	TRBJ2-6	NA	TRBV30	CAWSVLPNTGANVLTF	TGTGCCTGGAGTGTATTACCGAACACTGGGGCCAACGTCCTGACTTTC
few	TRBJ2-7	TRBD1	TRBV7-8	CASSIRQGQEQYF	TGTGCCAGCAGCATCAGACAGGGCCAAGAGCAGTACTTC
NA	TRBJ2-1	TRBD2	TRBV7-3	CASSLRSSGVYNEQFF	TGTGCCAGCAGCTTAAGATCCAGCGGGGTCTACAATGAGCAGTTCTTC
NA	TRBJ1-2	NA	TRBV10-3	CAISEDPAGGFAYGYTF	TGTGCCATCAGTGAAGACCCTGCGGGGGGTTTCGCCTATGGCTACACCTTC
NA	TRBJ2-7	TRBD2	TRBV6-6	CASSLSGRAYEQYF	TGTGCCAGCAGCCTCAGCGGGAGGGCCTACGAGCAGTACTTC
once	TRBJ1-6	TRBD1	TRBV9	CASSARQGENSPLHF	TGTGCCAGCAGCGCCCGACAGGGTGAGAATTCACCCCTCCACTTT
NA	TRBJ1-2	NA	TRBV30	CAWSVPLTGSYGYTF	TGTGCCTGGAGTGTCCCCCTTACAGGTTCCTATGGCTACACCTTC
few	TRBJ2-7	TRBD1	TRBV7-8	CASSSPQGKEAYEQYF	TGTGCCAGCAGCTCACCACAGGGGAAGGAGGCCTACGAGCAGTACTTC
once	TRBJ1-4	TRBD1	TRBV5-3	CARSARQGANEKLFF	TGTGCCAGAAGCGCACGACAGGGGGCTAATGAAAAACTGTTTTTT
few	TRBJ1-2	TRBD1	TRBV19	CASSAPGTGGLYGYTF	TGTGCCAGTAGTGCCCCCGGGACAGGGGGCCTCTATGGCTACACCTTC
NA	TRBJ2-7	TRBD2	TRBV7-2	CASSLAGPGTSDYEQYF	TGTGCCAGCAGCTTAGCAGGACCCGGGACTAGCGACTACGAGCAGTACTTC
NA	TRBJ1-1	NA	TRBV21-1	CASSTARDRAPTNTEAFF	TGTGCCAGCAGCACCGCTCGGGACAGAGCTCCCACGAACACTGAAGCTTTCTTT
NA	TRBJ2-1	NA	TRBV24-1	CATSDNGGLNNEQFF	TGTGCCACCAGTGATAATGGCGGGTTAAACAATGAGCAGTTCTTC
few	TRBJ1-5	NA	TRBV19	CASSMGREYQPQHF	TGTGCCAGTAGTATGGGCAGGGAATATCAGCCCCAGCATTTT
NA	TRBJ2-3	NA	TRBV7-2	CASSSSTDTQYF	TGTGCCAGCAGCTCATCCACAGATACGCAGTATTTT
NA	TRBJ1-5	NA	TRBV7-2	CASSRRPGGNQPQHF	TGTGCCAGCAGCCGCCGACCTGGCGGGAATCAGCCCCAGCATTTT
NA	TRBJ2-7	TRBD2	TRBV19	CASSTRLAGGYEQYF	TGTGCCAGTAGTACCAGACTAGCGGGAGGATACGAGCAGTACTTC
NA	TRBJ2-5	TRBD2	TRBV11-2	CASSPVAGGHQATQYF	TGTGCCAGCAGCCCCGTAGCGGGGGGCCACCAAGCGACCCAGTACTTC
NA	TRBJ1-4	NA	TRBV30	CASTPGDGGFNEKLFF	TGTGCCTCCACACCCGGTGATGGGGGGTTTAATGAAAAACTGTTTTTT
NA	TRBJ1-2	TRBD1	TRBV18	CASATGQGGSPSRNYGYTF	TGTGCCAGCGCAACAGGACAGGGAGGATCACCAAGCCGAAACTATGGCTACACCTTC
NA	TRBJ2-3	NA	TRBV29-1	CSVPAKGWTVRNF	TGCAGCGTCCCGGCGAAAGGGTGGACAGTGAGGAATTTT
few	TRBJ2-7	TRBD1	TRBV2	CASREDRVDEQYF	TGTGCCAGCAGAGAGGACAGGGTGGACGAGCAGTACTTC
NA	TRBJ1-1	NA	TRBV2	CASSVMGSGNTEAFF	TGTGCCAGCAGTGTGATGGGTTCGGGGAACACTGAAGCTTTCTTT
NA	TRBJ2-7	NA	TRBV4-1	CASSQDLQASSYEQYF	TGCGCCAGCAGCCAAGATTTACAGGCGAGCTCCTACGAGCAGTACTTC
few	TRBJ2-1	NA	TRBV28	CASSVGRVEFF	TGTGCCAGCAGCGTGGGGCGCGTGGAGTTCTTC
NA	TRBJ2-1	NA	TRBV27	CASSLWGVGTDGLFF	NA
once	TRBJ1-1	TRBD1	TRBV7-8	CASLADRVRGTEAFF	TGTGCCAGCTTGGCCGACAGGGTGAGAGGCACTGAAGCTTTCTTT